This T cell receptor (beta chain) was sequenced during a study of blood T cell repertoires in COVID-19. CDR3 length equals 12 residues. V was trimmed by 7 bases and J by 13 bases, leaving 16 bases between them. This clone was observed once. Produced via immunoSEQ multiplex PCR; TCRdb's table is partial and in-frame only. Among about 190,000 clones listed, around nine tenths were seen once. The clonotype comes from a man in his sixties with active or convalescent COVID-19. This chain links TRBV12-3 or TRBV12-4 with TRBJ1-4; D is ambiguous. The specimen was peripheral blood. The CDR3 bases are TGTGCCAGCACCACCGGCTCGAGGGCACTGTTTTTT. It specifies CASTTGSRALFF.